A selection of T cell receptor beta chains follows, all from one sample in a study of molecular identifiers for immune sequencing clone quantification. TCRdb re-called the PCR reads through MiXCR, storing one row per CDR3 protein. The sample has approximately 63,000 distinct CDR3 sequences; approximately 18% are singletons. Sequences were obtained from naive CD8+ T cells from blood, with Jurkat cell RNA spiked in. These receptors were obtained from a human donor in good health. Some libraries in this study had Jurkat cell RNA spiked in. CDR3s include the opening cysteine and the closing phenylalanine or tryptophan. The D gene is left open where the match is weak. Expanded clones are given a class, and other clones once, few, many or no size at all.

clone size,J gene,D gene,V gene,CDR3 length,CDR3 DNA,CDR3 protein
few,TRBJ1-5,TRBD1,TRBV27,14,TGTGCCAGCAGCTTGGGGACAGGGTCACAGCCCCAGCATTTT,CASSLGTGSQPQHF
many,TRBJ2-4,TRBD1,TRBV19,17,TGTGCCAGTAGTACAGGGGGCGCCGAGACAACCAAAAACATTCAGTACTTC,CASSTGGAETTKNIQYF
few,TRBJ2-7,TRBD2,TRBV28,16,TGTGCCAGCAGTTTATGGGCTAGCGGGACGCACTACGAGCAGTACTTC,CASSLWASGTHYEQYF
many,TRBJ2-2,TRBD2,TRBV27,17,TGTGCCAGCAGTTTCCTCGGGGGGGGGCTGAACACCGGGGAGCTGTTTTTT,CASSFLGGGLNTGELFF
few,TRBJ2-7,-,TRBV24-1,13,TGTGCCACCAGTGATCCGGACGGCTACGAGCAGTACTTC,CATSDPDGYEQYF
few,TRBJ2-5,TRBD1,TRBV14,15,TGTGCCAGCAGCACACCGACAGGGCTGGGGGAGACCCAGTACTTC,CASSTPTGLGETQYF
many,TRBJ2-2,TRBD2,TRBV12-3/TRBV12-4,15,TGTGCCGCCCAAGGGGGGACTAGCAGGTCCGGGGAGCTGTTTTTT,CAAQGGTSRSGELFF
many,TRBJ2-3,-,TRBV11-1,12,TGTGCCAGCAGCGGTGCGCCAGATACGCAGTATTTT,CASSGAPDTQYF
-,TRBJ1-2,-,TRBV27,13,TGTGCCAGCAGTTTGACAGCATCCTATGGCTACACCTTC,CASSLTASYGYTF
once,TRBJ2-2,TRBD2,TRBV6-6,15,TGTGCCAACAGTTACGTGGCGGGAGGCAACGGGGAGCTGTTTTTT,CANSYVAGGNGELFF
-,TRBJ1-2,-,TRBV4-1,13,TGCGCCAGCAGCGATAATGCCCTGGATGGCTACACCTTC,CASSDNALDGYTF
many,TRBJ2-2,-,TRBV10-3,12,TGTGCCATCAGTGAGAACACCGGGGAGCTGTTTTTT,CAISENTGELFF
-,TRBJ2-1,TRBD1,TRBV6-1,15,TGTGCCAGCAGTGGCCGGACAGGGATCTACAATGAGCAGTTCTTC,CASSGRTGIYNEQFF
many,TRBJ2-2,-,TRBV7-5,23,-,CISVSEAPPGASGRALRTGELFF
many,TRBJ2-2,-,TRBV29-1,11,TGCAGCGCCCTAGACTCCGGGGAGCTGTTTTTT,CSALDSGELFF
-,TRBJ2-1,-,TRBV19,16,TGTGCCAGTAGTTTATTGGTCTGGACGGAGGTCAATGAGCAGTTCTTC,CASSLLVWTEVNEQFF
many,TRBJ2-1,TRBD2,TRBV19,17,TGTGCCAGTAGTATTGGTGTCGGGACTATGAATAACAATGAGCAGTTCTTC,CASSIGVGTMNNNEQFF
-,TRBJ2-1,TRBD2,TRBV6-6,17,TGTGCCAGCAGTTACCTATCTTTAGCGGGAGATCACAATGAGCAGTTCTTC,CASSYLSLAGDHNEQFF
many,TRBJ1-1,-,TRBV6-5,14,TGTGCCAGCAGTTACAAGGGTGGGGCCACTGAAGCTTTCTTT,CASSYKGGATEAFF
-,TRBJ2-7,TRBD1,TRBV10-3,14,TGTGCCATCACTGACGGGACAGGTAGCTACGAGCAGTACTTC,CAITDGTGSYEQYF
-,TRBJ2-7,TRBD1,TRBV12-3/TRBV12-4,13,TGTGCCAGCAGTTCGGACAGGGCTTACGAGCAGTACTTC,CASSSDRAYEQYF
many,TRBJ1-5,-,TRBV7-6,15,TGTGCCAGCAGCTTAGGCACATCGACGTATCAGCCCCAGCATTTT,CASSLGTSTYQPQHF
many,TRBJ2-7,-,TRBV4-3,15,TGCGCCAGCAGCCAAGATCGACGACCAGCCTACGAGCAGTACTTC,CASSQDRRPAYEQYF
many,TRBJ2-1,-,TRBV4-3,14,TGCGCCAGCAGCCAAGCGGACTGGGGCAATGAGCAGTTCTTC,CASSQADWGNEQFF
few,TRBJ2-7,-,TRBV6-5,13,TGTGCCAGCGGATGGAGCCCGGTCTACGAGCAGTACTTC,CASGWSPVYEQYF